The 9 T cell receptor beta chains listed next were all sequenced from one sample in a study of OX40 agonist ivuxolimab in advanced cancers. Repertoires were generated with immunoSEQ multiplex PCR, while TCRdb's copy carries only in-frame clones and drops some. The table includes over 150,000 clones, 85% to 95% detected once. Material: CD4+ or CD8+ T cells sorted from blood, obtained in a trial of the OX40 agonist ivuxolimab. Receptor source: an adult with an advanced solid tumor such as melanoma, head and neck, liver or kidney cancer.

This chain joins TRBV7-9 and TRBJ1-5; TRBD1 matches 10 bases. CDR3 length: 17 amino acids. J was trimmed by 5 bases and V by 3 bases; bases with no gene match: 10. From germline, CDR1 is SEHNR and CDR2 FQNEAQ (reference sequence). The CDR3 DNA sequence: TGTGCCAGCAGCTTGGGACAGGGGATAGGGATTGATCAGCCCCAGCATTTT. Encoded protein: CASSLGQGIGIDQPQHF.

The chain is built from TRBV4-3 and TRBJ2-5; D gene ambiguous. This CDR3 has 14 amino acids. From germline, CDR1 is LGHNA and CDR2 YSLEER. Between the trimmed V and J ends, which lost 0 bases and 5 bases, there was a span of 10 bases. The CDR3 here is CASSQDGRVETQYF. The CDR3 DNA is TGCGCCAGCAGCCAAGATGGAAGGGTTGAGACCCAGTACTTC.

The V call is TRBV21-1, the J call TRBJ1-5; TRBD1, the table's D call, was not compared with the DNA. TRBV21-1 has pseudogene status. The CDR3 extends over 14 amino acids. CDR3 sequence reads: CATRDRGGNQPQHF. For the CDR3, the DNA is TGTGCCACCCGGGACAGGGGAGGAAATCAGCCCCAGCATTTT.

The chain combines TRBV10-3 with TRBJ2-2, with 10 bases that match TRBD1. This CDR3 spans 15 amino acids. V trimming: 6 bases; J trimming: 3 bases; junction bases outside the gene matches: 4. Germline CDR1 ENHRY, CDR2 SYGVKD. The CDR3 loop reads CAIRMTGGDTGELFF. DNA of the CDR3: TGTGCCATCAGGATGACAGGGGGCGACACCGGGGAGCTGTTTTTT.

This chain uses TRBV29-1 with TRBJ1-1; D remains unclear. Germline-derived CDR1 and CDR2 are SQVTM and ANQGSEA. Trimming stripped 3 bases from V and 0 bases from J, with 11 bases between. The CDR3 length is 14 residues. The CDR3 is CSVDPRGMNTEAFF. CDR3 DNA sequence: TGCAGCGTTGATCCCCGCGGAATGAACACTGAAGCTTTCTTT.

The chain couples TRBV19 to TRBJ1-4; D might be TRBD1 (6 bases). V was pared by 7 bases and J by 7 bases, with 16 bases between. Germline V CDR1 and CDR2: LNHDA, SQIVND (reference sequence). The CDR3 covers 14 residues. The CDR3 loop reads CASTVQGKREKLFF. The CDR3, as DNA: TGTGCCAGTACTGTACAGGGAAAGCGTGAAAAACTGTTTTTT.

The rearrangement links TRBV5-4 to TRBJ1-2; 7 nucleotides align to TRBD1. Germline V gene lookup returns CDR1 SGHNT and CDR2 YYREEE (reference sequence). The junction had 7 bases not matched to a gene; V was cut back by 0 bases and J by 8 bases. The CDR3 has 14 residues. This chain's CDR3 is CASSLEAGGVGYTF. CDR3 bases: TGTGCCAGCAGCTTGGAGGCAGGGGGGGTAGGCTACACCTTC.

The chain couples TRBV19 to TRBJ2-2; perhaps TRBD1 as D (6 bases). Germline CDR1 reads LNHDA; CDR2 reads SQIVND (reference sequence). The CDR3 has 14 amino acids. V was trimmed by 9 bases and J by 3 bases, leaving 14 bases between them. The CDR3 sequence is CASRDISDTGELFF. The CDR3 DNA sequence: TGTGCCAGCCGGGACATTTCCGACACCGGGGAGCTGTTTTTT.

The chain couples TRBV4-3 to TRBJ1-3; D perhaps matches TRBD1 (5 bases). Germline-derived CDR1 and CDR2 are LGHNA and YSLEER. The CDR3 sequence is 16 residues long. V was trimmed by 4 bases and J by 2 bases, leaving 15 bases between them. The CDR3: CASSLLQGVTGNTIYF. The CDR3 region has the DNA TGCGCCAGCAGCCTCCTCCAGGGAGTTACTGGAAACACCATATATTTT.